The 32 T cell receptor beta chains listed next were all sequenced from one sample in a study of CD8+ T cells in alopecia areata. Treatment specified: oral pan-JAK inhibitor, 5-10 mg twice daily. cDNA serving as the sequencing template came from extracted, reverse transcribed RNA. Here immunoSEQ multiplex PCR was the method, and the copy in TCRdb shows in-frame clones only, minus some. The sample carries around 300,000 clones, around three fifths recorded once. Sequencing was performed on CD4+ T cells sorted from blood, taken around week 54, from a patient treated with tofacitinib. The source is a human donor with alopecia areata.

CDR3 region: CSVVPGANTEAFF. The CDR3 DNA follows: TGCAGCGTTGTTCCGGGGGCGAACACTGAAGCTTTCTTT. The rearrangement joins TRBV29-1 to TRBJ1-1; D may be TRBD1 (6 bases). Germline V gene data show CDR1 as SQVTM and CDR2 as ANQGSEA. V was cut by 4 bases and J by 1 base, with 10 bases left in between. The CDR3 totals 13 residues.

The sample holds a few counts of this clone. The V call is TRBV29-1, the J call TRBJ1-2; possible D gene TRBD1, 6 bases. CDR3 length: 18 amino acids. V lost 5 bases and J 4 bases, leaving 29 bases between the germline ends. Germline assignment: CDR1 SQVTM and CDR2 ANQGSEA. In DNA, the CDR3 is TGCAGCGTTTTACCGCCCGGGACAAGAATATCCCGGGGCTATGGCTACACCTTC. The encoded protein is CSVLPPGTRISRGYGYTF.

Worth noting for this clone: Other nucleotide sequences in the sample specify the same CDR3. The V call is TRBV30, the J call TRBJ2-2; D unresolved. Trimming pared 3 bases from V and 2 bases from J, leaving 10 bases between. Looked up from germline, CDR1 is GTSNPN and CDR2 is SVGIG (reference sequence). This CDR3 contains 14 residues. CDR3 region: CAWSRTVNTGELFF. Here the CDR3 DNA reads TGTGCCTGGAGCCGTACAGTTAACACCGGGGAGCTGTTTTTT.

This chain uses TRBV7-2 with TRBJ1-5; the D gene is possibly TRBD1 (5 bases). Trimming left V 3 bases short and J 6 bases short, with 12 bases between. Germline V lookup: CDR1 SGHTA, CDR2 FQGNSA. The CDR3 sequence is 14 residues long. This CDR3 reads CASSLEGMSQPQHF. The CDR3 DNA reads TGTGCCAGCAGCTTGGAGGGGATGAGTCAGCCCCAGCATTTT.

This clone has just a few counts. The CDR3 region is CASSRGLHNEQFF. CDR3 sequence (DNA): TGTGCCAGCTCCCGCGGGCTGCACAATGAGCAGTTCTTC. V usage is TRBV18 and J usage is TRBJ2-1, with D perhaps TRBD2 (5 bases). The germline CDR1 and CDR2 sequences are KGHSH and LQKENI. CDR3 length: 13 residues. Trimming took 6 bases from V and 5 from J, leaving 11 bases between them.

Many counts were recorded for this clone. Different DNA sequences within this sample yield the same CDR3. As DNA, the CDR3 is TGTGCCAGCAGCCTGGGACTAGCGGGAAACAATGAGCAGTTCTTC. Translating gives CASSLGLAGNNEQFF. The rearrangement links TRBV7-3 to TRBJ2-1; 13 positions match TRBD2. The CDR3 spans 15 residues. The trim removed 5 bases at V and 5 bases at J, leaving 3 bases unmatched. The germline CDR1 and CDR2 sequences are SGHTA and FQGTGA.

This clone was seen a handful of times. The CDR3 bases are TGTGCCACGGGGACAGACAGCTCCTACGAGCAGTACTTC. Translating it yields CATGTDSSYEQYF. The chain links TRBV2 to TRBJ2-7, with TRBD1 identical over 7 bases. Looked up from germline, CDR1 is SNHLY and CDR2 is FYNNEI. The CDR3 is made up of 13 amino acids. Unmatched junction bases numbered 6, after V lost 10 bases and J lost 0 bases.

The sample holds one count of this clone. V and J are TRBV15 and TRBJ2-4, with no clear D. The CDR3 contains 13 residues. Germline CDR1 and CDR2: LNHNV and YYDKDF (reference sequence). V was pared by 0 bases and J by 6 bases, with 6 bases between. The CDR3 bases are TGTGCCACCAGCAGAGATATGATAAACATTCAGTACTTC. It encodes CATSRDMINIQYF.

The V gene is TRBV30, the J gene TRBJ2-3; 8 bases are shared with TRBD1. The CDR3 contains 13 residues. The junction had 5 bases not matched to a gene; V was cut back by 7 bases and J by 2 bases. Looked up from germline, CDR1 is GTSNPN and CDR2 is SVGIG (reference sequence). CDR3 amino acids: CAFDRGDTDTQYF. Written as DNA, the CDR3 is TGTGCCTTTGACAGGGGCGACACAGATACGCAGTATTTT.

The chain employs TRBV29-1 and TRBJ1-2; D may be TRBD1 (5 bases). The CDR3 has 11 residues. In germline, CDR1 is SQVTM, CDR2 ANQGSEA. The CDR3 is CTIRGDYGYTF. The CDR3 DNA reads TGCACCATACGGGGGGACTATGGCTACACCTTC.

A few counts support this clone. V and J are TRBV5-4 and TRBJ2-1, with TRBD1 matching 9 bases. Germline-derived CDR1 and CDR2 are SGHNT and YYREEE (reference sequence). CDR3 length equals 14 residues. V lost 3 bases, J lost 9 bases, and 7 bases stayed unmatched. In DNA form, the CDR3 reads TGTGCCAGCAGCTCCCGGGACAGGGATGGTGAGCAGTTCTTC. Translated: CASSSRDRDGEQFF.

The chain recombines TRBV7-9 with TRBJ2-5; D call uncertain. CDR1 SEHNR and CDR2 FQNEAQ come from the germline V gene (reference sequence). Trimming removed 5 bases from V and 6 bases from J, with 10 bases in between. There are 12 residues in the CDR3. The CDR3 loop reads CASSPTVQTQYF. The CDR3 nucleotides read TGTGCCAGCAGCCCTACCGTACAGACCCAGTACTTC.

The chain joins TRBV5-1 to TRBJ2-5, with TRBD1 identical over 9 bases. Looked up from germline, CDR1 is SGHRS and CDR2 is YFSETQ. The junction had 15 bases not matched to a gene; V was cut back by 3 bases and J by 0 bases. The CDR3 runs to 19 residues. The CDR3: CASSSPWGPGQGYQETQYF. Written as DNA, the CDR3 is TGCGCCAGCAGCTCCCCATGGGGTCCGGGACAGGGATACCAAGAGACCCAGTACTTC.

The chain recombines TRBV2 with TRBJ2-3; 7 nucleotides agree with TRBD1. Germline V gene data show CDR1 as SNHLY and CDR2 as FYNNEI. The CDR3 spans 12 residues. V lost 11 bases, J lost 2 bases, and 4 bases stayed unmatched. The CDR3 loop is CAGQENTDTQYF. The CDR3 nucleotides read TGTGCCGGACAGGAGAACACAGATACGCAGTATTTT. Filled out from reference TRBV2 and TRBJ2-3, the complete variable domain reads EPEVTQTPSHQVTQMGQEVILRCVPISNHLYFYWYRQILGQKVEFLVSFYNNEISEKSEIFDDQFSVERPDGSNFTLKIRSTKLEDSAMYFCAGQENTDTQYFGPGTRLTVL.

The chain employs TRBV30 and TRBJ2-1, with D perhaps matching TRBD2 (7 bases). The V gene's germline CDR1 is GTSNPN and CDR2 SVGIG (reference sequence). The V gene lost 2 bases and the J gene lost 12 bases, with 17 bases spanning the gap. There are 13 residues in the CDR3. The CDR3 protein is CAWSPSGGPGQFF. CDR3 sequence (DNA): TGTGCCTGGAGTCCATCGGGGGGCCCTGGGCAGTTCTTC.

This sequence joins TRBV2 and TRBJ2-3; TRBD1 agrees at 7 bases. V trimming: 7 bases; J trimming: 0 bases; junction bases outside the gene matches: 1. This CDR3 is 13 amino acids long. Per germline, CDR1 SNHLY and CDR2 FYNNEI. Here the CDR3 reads CASMGQSTDTQYF. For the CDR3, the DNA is TGTGCCAGCATGGGACAGAGCACAGATACGCAGTATTTT.

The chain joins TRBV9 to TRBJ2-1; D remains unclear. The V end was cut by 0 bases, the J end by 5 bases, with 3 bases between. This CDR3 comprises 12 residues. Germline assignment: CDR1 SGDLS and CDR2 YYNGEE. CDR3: CASSVAHNEQFF. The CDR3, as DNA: TGTGCCAGCAGCGTAGCTCACAATGAGCAGTTCTTC.

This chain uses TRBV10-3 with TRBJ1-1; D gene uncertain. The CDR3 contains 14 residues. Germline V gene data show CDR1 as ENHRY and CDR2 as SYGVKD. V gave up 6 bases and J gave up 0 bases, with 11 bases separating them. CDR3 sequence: CAISPTEMNTEAFF. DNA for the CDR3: TGTGCCATCAGCCCGACCGAGATGAACACTGAAGCTTTCTTT.

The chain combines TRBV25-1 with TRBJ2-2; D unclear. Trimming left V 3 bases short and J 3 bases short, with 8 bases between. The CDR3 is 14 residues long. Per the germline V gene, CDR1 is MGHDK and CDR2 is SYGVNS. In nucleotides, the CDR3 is TGTGCCAGCAGTGACGGGCTCCACACCGGGGAGCTGTTTTTT. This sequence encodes CASSDGLHTGELFF.

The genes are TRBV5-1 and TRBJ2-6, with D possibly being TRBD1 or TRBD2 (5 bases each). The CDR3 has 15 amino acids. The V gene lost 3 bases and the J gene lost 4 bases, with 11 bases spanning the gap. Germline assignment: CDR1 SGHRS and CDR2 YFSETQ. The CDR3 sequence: CASSWDGLGANVLTF. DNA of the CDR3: TGCGCCAGCAGCTGGGACGGACTCGGGGCCAACGTCCTGACTTTC.

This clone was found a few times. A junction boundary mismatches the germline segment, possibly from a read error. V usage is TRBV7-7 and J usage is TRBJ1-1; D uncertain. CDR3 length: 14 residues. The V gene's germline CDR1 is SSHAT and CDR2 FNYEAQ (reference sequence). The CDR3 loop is CASSRRVGDTEAFF. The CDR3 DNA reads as TGTGCTAGCAGCCGCCGGGTCGGGGACACTGAAGCTTTCTTT.

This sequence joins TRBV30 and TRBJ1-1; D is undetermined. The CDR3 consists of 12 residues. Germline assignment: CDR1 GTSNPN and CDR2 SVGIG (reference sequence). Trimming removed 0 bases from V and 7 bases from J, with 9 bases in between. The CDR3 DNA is TGTGCCTGGAGTGTAAACGAGGGTGAAGCTTTCTTT. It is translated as CAWSVNEGEAFF.

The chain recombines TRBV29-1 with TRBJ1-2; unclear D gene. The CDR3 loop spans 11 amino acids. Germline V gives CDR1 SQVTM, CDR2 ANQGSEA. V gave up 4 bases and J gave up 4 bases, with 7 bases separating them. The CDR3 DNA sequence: TGCAGCGTTGCATCGGGCTATGGCTACACCTTC. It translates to CSVASGYGYTF.

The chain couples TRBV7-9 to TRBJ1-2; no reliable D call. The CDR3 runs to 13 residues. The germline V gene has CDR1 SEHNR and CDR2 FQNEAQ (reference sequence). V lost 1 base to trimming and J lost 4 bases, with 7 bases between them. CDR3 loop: CASSLVATYGYTF. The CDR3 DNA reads TGTGCCAGCAGCTTAGTCGCAACCTATGGCTACACCTTC.

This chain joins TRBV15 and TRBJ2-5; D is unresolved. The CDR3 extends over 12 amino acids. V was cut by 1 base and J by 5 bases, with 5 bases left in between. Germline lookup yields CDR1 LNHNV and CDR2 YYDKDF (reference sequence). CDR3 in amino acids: CATSRAWETQYF. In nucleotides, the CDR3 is TGTGCCACCAGCAGAGCCTGGGAGACCCAGTACTTC.

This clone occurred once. CDR3 protein: CASSYTSGTTDTQYF. CDR3 DNA sequence: TGTGCCAGCAGCTACACTAGCGGGACCACAGATACGCAGTATTTT. The chain combines TRBV7-2 with TRBJ2-3; 10 nucleotides align to TRBD2. The ends lost 4 bases at V and 2 bases at J; junction bases unmatched: 3. Germline V gives CDR1 SGHTA, CDR2 FQGNSA. The CDR3 is made up of 15 amino acids.

CDR3 in amino acids: CASSQVVGETQYF. As DNA, the CDR3 is TGTGCCAGCAGCCAAGTAGTGGGAGAGACCCAGTACTTC. The chain employs TRBV14 and TRBJ2-5, with unresolved D. CDR3 size: 13 residues. Trimming stripped 1 base from V and 4 bases from J, with 7 bases between. Germline V gene data show CDR1 as SGHDN and CDR2 as FVKESK. The full variable domain, completed using reference TRBV14 and TRBJ2-5, is EAGVTQFPSHSVIEKGQTVTLRCDPISGHDNLYWYRRVMGKEIKFLLHFVKESKQDESGMPNNRFLAERTGGTYSTLKVQPAELEDSGVYFCASSQVVGETQYFGPGTRLLVL.

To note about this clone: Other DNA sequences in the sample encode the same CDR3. The CDR3 sequence: CASSLGQGGEQYF. In DNA, the CDR3 is TGCGCCAGCAGCTTGGGACAGGGTGGCGAGCAGTACTTC. The V call is TRBV5-1, the J call TRBJ2-7, with 7 positions matching TRBD1. J lost 6 bases, V lost 0 bases, and 3 bases had no gene match. Germline CDR1 is SGHRS and CDR2 is YFSETQ. The CDR3 sequence is 13 residues long. Drawing the rest from reference TRBV5-1 and TRBJ2-7, the complete variable domain is KAGVTQTPRYLIKTRGQQVTLSCSPISGHRSVSWYQQTPGQGLQFLFEYFSETQRNKGNFPGRFSGRQFSNSRSEMNVSTLELGDSALYLCASSLGQGGEQYFGPGTRLTVT.

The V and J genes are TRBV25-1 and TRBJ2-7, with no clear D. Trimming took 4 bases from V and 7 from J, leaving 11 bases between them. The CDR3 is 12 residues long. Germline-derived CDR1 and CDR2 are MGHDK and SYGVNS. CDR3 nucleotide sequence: TGTGCCAGCAGTGGCCTGGTCGGAGAGCAGTACTTC. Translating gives CASSGLVGEQYF.

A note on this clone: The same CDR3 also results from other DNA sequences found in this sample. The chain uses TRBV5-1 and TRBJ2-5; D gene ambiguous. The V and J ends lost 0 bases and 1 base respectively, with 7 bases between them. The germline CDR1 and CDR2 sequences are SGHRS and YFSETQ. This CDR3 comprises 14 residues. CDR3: CASSLGLGQETQYF. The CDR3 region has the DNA TGCGCCAGCAGCTTGGGGCTGGGCCAAGAGACCCAGTACTTC. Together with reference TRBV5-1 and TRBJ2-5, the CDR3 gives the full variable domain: KAGVTQTPRYLIKTRGQQVTLSCSPISGHRSVSWYQQTPGQGLQFLFEYFSETQRNKGNFPGRFSGRQFSNSRSEMNVSTLELGDSALYLCASSLGLGQETQYFGPGTRLLVL.

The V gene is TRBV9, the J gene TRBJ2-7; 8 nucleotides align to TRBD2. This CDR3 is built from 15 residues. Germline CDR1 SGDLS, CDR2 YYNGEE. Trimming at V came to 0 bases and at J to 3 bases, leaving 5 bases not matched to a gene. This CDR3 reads CASSVEGGGSYEQYF. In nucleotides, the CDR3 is TGTGCCAGCAGCGTAGAGGGCGGGGGGAGCTACGAGCAGTACTTC. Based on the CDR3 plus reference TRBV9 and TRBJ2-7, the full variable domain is DSGVTQTPKHLITATGQRVTLRCSPRSGDLSVYWYQQSLDQGLQFLIQYYNGEERAKGNILERFSAQQFPDLHSELNLSSLELGDSALYFCASSVEGGGSYEQYFGPGTRLTVT.

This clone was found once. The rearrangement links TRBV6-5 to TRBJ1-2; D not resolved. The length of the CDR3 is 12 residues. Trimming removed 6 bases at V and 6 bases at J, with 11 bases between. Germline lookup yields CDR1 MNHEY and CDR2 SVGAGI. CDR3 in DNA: TGTGCCAGCAGGGGCCGGTATGATGGCTACACCTTC. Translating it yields CASRGRYDGYTF.